The clone carrying this T cell receptor (beta chain) occurred once. Its matching antigen is unknown. V lost 7 bases, J lost 5 bases, and 2 bases stayed unmatched. This CDR3 is built from 11 residues. Germline CDR1 reads MNHNS; CDR2 reads SASEGT. The data belong to a study of cytomegalovirus exposure and HLA in healthy donors. Overall study results and limits: HLA restriction was apparent for most CMV-associated TCR beta chains in a later analysis. Several of the most significant clusters appeared, in a later analysis, to be linked to common viral pathogens.

PCR employed 60 Vbeta and 13 Jbeta primers. Original analysis: Approximately 73 million unique TCR beta chains, some 9.9 million shared, were counted in a later analysis. Profiled with immunoSEQ multiplex PCR; TCRdb holds only in-frame clones, not every one. The V and J calls and clone size are taken from that table; D and trimming were inferred from the DNA. This table holds around 110,000 clones, roughly 80% found once. The sample was PBMCs. The chain couples TRBV6-1 to TRBJ2-7; 7 nucleotides agree with TRBD2. This TCR was sampled from a man aged 25 to 40 in good health and CMV-seronegative. DNA of the CDR3: TGTGCCAGCAAGGGAGGGGACGAGCAGTACTTC. Its protein is CASKGGDEQYF.